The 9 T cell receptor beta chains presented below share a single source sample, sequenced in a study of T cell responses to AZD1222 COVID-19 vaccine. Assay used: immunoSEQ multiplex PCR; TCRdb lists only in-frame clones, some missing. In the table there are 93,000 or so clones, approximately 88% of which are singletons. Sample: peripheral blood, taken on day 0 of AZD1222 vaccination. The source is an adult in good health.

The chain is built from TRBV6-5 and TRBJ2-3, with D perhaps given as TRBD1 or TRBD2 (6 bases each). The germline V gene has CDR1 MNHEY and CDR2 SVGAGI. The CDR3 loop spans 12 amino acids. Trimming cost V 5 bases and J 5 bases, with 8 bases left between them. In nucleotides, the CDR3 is TGTGCCAGCAGTAGGGGGGTAGATACGCAGTATTTT. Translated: CASSRGVDTQYF.

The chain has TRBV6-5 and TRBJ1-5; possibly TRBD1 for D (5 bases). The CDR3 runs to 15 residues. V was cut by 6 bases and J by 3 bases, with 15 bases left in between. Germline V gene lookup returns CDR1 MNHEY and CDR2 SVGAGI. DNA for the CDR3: TGTGCCAGCAGCTCCGGGGCCGGATACAATCAGCCCCAGCATTTT. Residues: CASSSGAGYNQPQHF.

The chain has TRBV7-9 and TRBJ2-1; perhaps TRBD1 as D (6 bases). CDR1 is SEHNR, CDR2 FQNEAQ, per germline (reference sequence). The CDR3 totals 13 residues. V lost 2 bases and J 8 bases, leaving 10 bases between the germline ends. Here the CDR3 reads CASSLSGADEQFF. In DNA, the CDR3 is TGTGCCAGCAGCTTATCAGGGGCCGATGAGCAGTTCTTC.

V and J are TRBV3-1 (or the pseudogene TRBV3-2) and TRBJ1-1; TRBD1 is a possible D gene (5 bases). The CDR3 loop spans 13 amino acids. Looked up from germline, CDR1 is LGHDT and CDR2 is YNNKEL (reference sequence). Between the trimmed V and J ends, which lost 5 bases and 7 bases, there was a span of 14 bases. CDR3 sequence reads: CASSWSGGGEAFF. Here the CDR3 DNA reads TGTGCCAGCAGCTGGTCTGGGGGGGGTGAAGCTTTCTTT.

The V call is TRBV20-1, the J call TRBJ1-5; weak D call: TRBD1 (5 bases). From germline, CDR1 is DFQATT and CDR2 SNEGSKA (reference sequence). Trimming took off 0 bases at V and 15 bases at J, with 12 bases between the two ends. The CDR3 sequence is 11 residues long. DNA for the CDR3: TGCAGTGCTAGAGATGCAGGGTTTTCGCATTTT. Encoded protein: CSARDAGFSHF.

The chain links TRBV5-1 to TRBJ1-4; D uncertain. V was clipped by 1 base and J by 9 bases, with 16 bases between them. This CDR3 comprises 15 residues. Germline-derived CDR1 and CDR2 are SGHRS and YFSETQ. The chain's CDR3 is CASSLPGPNQQKLFF. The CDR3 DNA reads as TGCGCCAGCAGCTTGCCCGGTCCAAACCAGCAAAAACTGTTTTTT.

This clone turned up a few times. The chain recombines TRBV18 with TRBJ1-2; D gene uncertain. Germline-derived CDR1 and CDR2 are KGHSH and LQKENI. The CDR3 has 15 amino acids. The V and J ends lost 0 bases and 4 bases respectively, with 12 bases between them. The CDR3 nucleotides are TGTGCCAGCTCACCACCAGGAGGACTTGTCTATGGCTACACCTTC. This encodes CASSPPGGLVYGYTF.

Written as DNA, the CDR3 is TGTGCCAGCAGTTTAATGGGGGCGGGTCAGCCCCAGCATTTT. Protein: CASSLMGAGQPQHF. This chain links TRBV27 with TRBJ1-5, with a weak D call TRBD1 (6 bases). This CDR3 is 14 amino acids long. V was shortened by 2 bases and J by 6 bases, with 11 bases between the two germline ends. Germline CDR1 is MNHEY and CDR2 is SMNVEV (reference sequence).

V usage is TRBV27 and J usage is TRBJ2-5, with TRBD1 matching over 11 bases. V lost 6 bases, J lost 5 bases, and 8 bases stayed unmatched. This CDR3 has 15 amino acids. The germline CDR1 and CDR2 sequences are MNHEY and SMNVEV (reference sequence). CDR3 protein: CASRHLGQGGETQYF. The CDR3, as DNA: TGTGCCAGCAGACACTTGGGACAGGGGGGGGAGACCCAGTACTTC.